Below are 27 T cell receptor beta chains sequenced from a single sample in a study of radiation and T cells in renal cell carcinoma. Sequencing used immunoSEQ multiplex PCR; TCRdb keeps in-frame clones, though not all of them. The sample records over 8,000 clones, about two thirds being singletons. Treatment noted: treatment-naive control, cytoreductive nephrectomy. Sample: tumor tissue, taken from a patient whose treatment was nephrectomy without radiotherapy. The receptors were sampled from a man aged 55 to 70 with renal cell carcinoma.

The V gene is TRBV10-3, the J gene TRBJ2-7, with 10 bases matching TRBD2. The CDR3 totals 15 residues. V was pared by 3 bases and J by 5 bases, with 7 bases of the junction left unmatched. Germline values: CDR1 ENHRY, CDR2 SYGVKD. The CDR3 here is CAISDFPSGSDEQYF. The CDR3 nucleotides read TGTGCCATCAGTGATTTCCCTAGCGGGAGTGACGAGCAGTACTTC.

In DNA form, the CDR3 reads TGTGCCAGCACCATAGGAACAGGACCTAACTATGGCTACACCTTC. It specifies CASTIGTGPNYGYTF. The chain employs TRBV28 and TRBJ1-2; a weak D match, TRBD1 (5 bases). The V end lost 7 bases, the J end lost 0 bases, and 15 bases lay between the germline ends. The length of the CDR3 is 15 residues. Germline CDR1 reads MDHEN; CDR2 reads SYDVKM.

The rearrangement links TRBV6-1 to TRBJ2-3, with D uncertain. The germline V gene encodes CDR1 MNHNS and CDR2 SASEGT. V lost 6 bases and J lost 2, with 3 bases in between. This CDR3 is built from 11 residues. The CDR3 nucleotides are TGTGCCAGCAGGAACACAGATACGCAGTATTTT. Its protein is CASRNTDTQYF.

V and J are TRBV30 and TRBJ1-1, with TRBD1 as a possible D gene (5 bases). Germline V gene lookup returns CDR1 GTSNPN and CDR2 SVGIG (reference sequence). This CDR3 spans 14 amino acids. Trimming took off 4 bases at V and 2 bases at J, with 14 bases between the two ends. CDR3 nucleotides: TGTGCCTGGATTCGGCTAGACAGAAACACTGAAGCTTTCTTT. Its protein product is CAWIRLDRNTEAFF.

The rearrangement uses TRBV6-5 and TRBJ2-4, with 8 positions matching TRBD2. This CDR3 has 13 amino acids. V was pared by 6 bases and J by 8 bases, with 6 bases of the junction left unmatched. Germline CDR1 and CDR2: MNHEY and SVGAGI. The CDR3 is CASRRGGRDIQYF. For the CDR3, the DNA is TGTGCCAGCAGACGGGGGGGAAGGGACATTCAGTACTTC.

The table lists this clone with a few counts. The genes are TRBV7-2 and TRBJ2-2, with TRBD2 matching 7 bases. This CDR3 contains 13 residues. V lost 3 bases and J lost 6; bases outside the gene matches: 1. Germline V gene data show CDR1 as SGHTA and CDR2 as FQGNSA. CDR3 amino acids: CASSFGLAGELFF. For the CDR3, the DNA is TGTGCCAGCAGCTTCGGACTAGCCGGGGAGCTGTTTTTT.

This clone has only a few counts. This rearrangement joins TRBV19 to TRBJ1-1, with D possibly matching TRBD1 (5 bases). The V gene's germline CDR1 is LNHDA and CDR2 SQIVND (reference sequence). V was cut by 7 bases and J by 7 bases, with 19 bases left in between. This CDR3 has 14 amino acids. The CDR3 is CASISLGGWSEAFF. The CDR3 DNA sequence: TGTGCCAGTATAAGTCTCGGGGGATGGAGTGAAGCTTTCTTT.

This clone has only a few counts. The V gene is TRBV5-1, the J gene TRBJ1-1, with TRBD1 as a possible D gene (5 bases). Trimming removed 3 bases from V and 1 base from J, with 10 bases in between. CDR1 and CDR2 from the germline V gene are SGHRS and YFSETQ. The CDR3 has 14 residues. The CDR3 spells CASSSSRGNTEAFF. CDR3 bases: TGCGCCAGCAGCTCCTCTAGGGGGAACACTGAAGCTTTCTTT.

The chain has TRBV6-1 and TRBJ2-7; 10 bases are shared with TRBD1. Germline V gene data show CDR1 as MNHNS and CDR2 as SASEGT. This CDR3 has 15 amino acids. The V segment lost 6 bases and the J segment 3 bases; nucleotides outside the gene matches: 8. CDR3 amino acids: CASRAGTGAHYEQYF. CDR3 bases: TGTGCCAGCAGAGCCGGGACAGGGGCCCACTACGAGCAGTACTTC.

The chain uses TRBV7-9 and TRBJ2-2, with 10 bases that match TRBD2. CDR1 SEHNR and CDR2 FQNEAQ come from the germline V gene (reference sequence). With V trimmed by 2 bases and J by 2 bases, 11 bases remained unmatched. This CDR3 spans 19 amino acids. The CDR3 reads CASSLSNKASGRNTGELFF. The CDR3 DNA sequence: TGTGCCAGCAGCTTATCGAATAAGGCTAGCGGGAGAAACACCGGGGAGCTGTTTTTT.

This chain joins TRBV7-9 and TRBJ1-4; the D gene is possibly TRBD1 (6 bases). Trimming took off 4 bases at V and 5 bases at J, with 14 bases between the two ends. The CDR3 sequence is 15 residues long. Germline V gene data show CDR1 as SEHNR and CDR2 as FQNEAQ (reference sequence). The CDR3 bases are TGTGCCAGCAGCTCCCGACAGGCTTTAAATGAAAAACTGTTTTTT. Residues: CASSSRQALNEKLFF.

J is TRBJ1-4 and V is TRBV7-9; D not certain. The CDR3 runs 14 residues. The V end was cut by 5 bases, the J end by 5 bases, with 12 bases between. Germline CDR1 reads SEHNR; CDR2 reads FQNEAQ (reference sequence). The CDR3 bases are TGTGCCAGCAGCCTAGAAGGGTTGAATGAAAAACTGTTTTTT. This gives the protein CASSLEGLNEKLFF.

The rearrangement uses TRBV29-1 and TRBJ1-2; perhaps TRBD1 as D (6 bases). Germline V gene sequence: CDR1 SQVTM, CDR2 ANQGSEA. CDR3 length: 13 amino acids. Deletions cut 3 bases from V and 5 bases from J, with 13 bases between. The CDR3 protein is CSVDPTGGYGYTF. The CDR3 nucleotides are TGCAGCGTTGATCCGACAGGCGGATATGGCTACACCTTC.

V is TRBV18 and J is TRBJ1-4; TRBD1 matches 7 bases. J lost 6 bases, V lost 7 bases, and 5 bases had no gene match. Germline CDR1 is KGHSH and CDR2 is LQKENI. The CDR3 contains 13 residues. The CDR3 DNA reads TGTGCCAGCTGGGACAGTACTGATGAAAAACTGTTTTTT. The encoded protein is CASWDSTDEKLFF. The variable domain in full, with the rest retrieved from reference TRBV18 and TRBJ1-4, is NAGVMQNPRHLVRRRGQEARLRCSPMKGHSHVYWYRQLPEEGLKFMVYLQKENIIDESGMPKERFSAEFPKEGPSILRIQQVVRGDSAAYFCASWDSTDEKLFFGSGTQLSVL.

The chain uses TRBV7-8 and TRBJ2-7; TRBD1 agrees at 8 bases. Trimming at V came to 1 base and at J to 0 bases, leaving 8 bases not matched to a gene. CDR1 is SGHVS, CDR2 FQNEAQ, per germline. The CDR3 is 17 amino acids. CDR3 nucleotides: TGTGCCAGCAGCTTAGTCGGTGGACAGGGTAGCTCCTACGAGCAGTACTTC. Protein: CASSLVGGQGSSYEQYF. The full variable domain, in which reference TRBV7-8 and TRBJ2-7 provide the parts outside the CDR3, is GAGVSQSPRYKVAKRGQDVALRCDPISGHVSLFWYQQALGQGPEFLTYFQNEAQLDKSGLPSDRFFAERPEGSVSTLKIQRTQQEDSAVYLCASSLVGGQGSSYEQYFGPGTRLTVT.

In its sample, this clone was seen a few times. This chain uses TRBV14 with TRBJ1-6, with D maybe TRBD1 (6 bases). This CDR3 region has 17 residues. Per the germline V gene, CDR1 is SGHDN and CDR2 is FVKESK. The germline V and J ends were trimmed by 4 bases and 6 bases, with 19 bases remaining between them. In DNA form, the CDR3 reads TGTGCCAGCAGCCCAAGCCTGGGGGCAGTACCTAATTCACCCCTCCACTTT. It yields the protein CASSPSLGAVPNSPLHF.

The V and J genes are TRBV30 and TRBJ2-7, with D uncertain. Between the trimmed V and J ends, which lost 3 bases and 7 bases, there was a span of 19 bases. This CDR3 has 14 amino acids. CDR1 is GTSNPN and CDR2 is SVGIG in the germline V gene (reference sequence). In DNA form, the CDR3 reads TGTGCCTGGAGGGCACCGGGCCTCACTCAGGAGCAGTACTTC. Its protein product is CAWRAPGLTQEQYF.

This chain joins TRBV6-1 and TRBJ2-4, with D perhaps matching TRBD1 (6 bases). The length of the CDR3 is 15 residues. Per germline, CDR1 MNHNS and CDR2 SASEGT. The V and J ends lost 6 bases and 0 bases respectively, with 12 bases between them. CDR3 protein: CASSTDRLAKNIQYF. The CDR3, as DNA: TGTGCCAGCAGCACGGACAGACTAGCCAAAAACATTCAGTACTTC.

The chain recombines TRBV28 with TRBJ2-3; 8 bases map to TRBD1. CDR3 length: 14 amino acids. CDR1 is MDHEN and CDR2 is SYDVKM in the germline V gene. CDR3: CACNLQGATDTQYF. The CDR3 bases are TGTGCGTGTAATCTCCAGGGGGCTACAGATACGCAGTATTTT.

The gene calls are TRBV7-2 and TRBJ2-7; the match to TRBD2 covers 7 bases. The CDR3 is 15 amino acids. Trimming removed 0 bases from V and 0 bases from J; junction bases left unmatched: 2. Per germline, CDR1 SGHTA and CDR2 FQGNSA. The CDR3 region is CASSLAGGDSYEQYF. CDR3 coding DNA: TGTGCCAGCAGCTTAGCGGGGGGGGACTCCTACGAGCAGTACTTC.

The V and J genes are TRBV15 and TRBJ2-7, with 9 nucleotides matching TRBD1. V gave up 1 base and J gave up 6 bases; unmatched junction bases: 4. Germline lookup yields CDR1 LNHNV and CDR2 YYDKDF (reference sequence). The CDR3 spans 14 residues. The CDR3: CATSRGGQGIEQYF. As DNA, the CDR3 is TGTGCCACCAGCAGAGGGGGACAGGGAATCGAGCAGTACTTC.

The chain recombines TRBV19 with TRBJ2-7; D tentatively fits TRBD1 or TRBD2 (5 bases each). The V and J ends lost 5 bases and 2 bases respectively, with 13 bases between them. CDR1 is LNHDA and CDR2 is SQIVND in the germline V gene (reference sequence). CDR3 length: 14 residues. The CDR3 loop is CASSYRDGAYEQYF. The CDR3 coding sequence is TGTGCCAGTAGTTACCGGGACGGGGCCTACGAGCAGTACTTC.

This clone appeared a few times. CDR3 loop: CASSLSPGAVETQYF. Here the CDR3 DNA reads TGCGCCAGCAGCTTGAGTCCGGGGGCGGTGGAGACCCAGTACTTC. V usage is TRBV5-1 and J usage is TRBJ2-5; tentatively, D is TRBD1 or TRBD2 (6 bases each). Trimming removed 1 base at V and 5 bases at J, with 15 bases between. Germline V gene lookup returns CDR1 SGHRS and CDR2 YFSETQ. The CDR3 loop spans 15 amino acids.

The CDR3 loop reads CASKNELFADTQYF. The CDR3 DNA sequence: TGTGCCAGTAAAAACGAGTTGTTCGCAGATACGCAGTATTTT. The rearrangement uses TRBV19 and TRBJ2-3; D remains unclear. This CDR3 is built from 14 residues. Germline assignment: CDR1 LNHDA and CDR2 SQIVND (reference sequence). V was pared by 7 bases and J by 4 bases, with 15 bases between.

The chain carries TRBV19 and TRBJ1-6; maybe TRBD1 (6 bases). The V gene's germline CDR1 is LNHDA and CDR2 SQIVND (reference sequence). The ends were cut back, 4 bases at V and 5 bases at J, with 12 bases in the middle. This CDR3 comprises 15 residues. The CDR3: CASSNRTVHNSPLHF. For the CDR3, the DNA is TGTGCCAGTAGTAACCGGACAGTACATAATTCACCCCTCCACTTT. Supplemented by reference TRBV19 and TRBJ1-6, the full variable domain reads DGGITQSPKYLFRKEGQNVTLSCEQNLNHDAMYWYRQDPGQGLRLIYYSQIVNDFQKGDIAEGYSVSREKKESFPLTVTSAQKNPTAFYLCASSNRTVHNSPLHFGNGTRLTVT.

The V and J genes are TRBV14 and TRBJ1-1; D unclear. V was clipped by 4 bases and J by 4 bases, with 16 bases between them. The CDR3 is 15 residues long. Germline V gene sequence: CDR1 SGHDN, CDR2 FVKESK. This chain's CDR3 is CASSPKRGPGTEAFF. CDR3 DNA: TGTGCCAGCAGCCCCAAAAGAGGGCCAGGCACTGAAGCTTTCTTT.

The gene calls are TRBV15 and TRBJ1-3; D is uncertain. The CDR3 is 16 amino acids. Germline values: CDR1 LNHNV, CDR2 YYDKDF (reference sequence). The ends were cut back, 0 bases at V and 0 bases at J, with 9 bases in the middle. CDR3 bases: TGTGCCACCAGCAGAGATCTCAGCTCCTCTGGAAACACCATATATTTT. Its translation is CATSRDLSSSGNTIYF.